This passage covers 29 T cell receptor beta chains from one sample sequenced in a study of T cell responses to AZD1222 COVID-19 vaccine. Produced via immunoSEQ multiplex PCR; TCRdb's table is partial and in-frame only. In the table there are over 100,000 clones, about 88% of which are singletons. The sample consisted of peripheral blood, taken on day 0 of AZD1222 vaccination. The receptors here all came from an adult in good health.

Notes on this clone: The sample has other DNA sequences that encode this CDR3 too. The chain links TRBV9 to TRBJ1-3; D uncertain. CDR1 and CDR2 from the germline V gene are SGDLS and YYNGEE. This CDR3 is 14 amino acids long. V gave up 0 bases and J gave up 4 bases, with 8 bases separating them. CDR3 sequence reads: CASSVEGSGNTIYF. CDR3 DNA: TGTGCCAGCAGCGTAGAAGGTTCAGGAAACACCATATATTTT.

Comments on this clone: The junction shows a germline mismatch at one end, possibly a read error. V is TRBV28 and J is TRBJ2-6; 7 bases fit TRBD1. Germline V gene sequence: CDR1 MDHEN, CDR2 SYDVKM. The CDR3 spans 18 residues. CDR3 protein: CASSSGQPKISGASVLTF. The CDR3 DNA sequence: TGTGCCAGCAGTTCGGGACAGCCGAAAATCTCTGGGGCCAGCGTCCTGACTTTC.

The chain uses TRBV7-9 and TRBJ2-1; 9 bases fit TRBD1. J lost 6 bases, V lost 5 bases, and 11 bases had no gene match. The CDR3 runs to 16 residues. CDR1 SEHNR and CDR2 FQNEAQ come from the germline V gene (reference sequence). In DNA, the CDR3 is TGTGCCAGCAGCAAACAGACAGGGGGGCATCGCAATGAGCAGTTCTTC. Protein sequence: CASSKQTGGHRNEQFF.

The CDR3 nucleotides read TGTGCCAGCAGCTGGGGGACAGGGGGCGCGTCCCATGGCTACACCTTC. Translated, it gives CASSWGTGGASHGYTF. The chain has TRBV5-6 and TRBJ1-2, with 12 positions matching TRBD1. The CDR3 spans 16 residues. Germline V gives CDR1 SGHDT, CDR2 YYEEEE. The V and J ends lost 3 bases and 6 bases, in that order; junction bases with no gene match: 9.

The chain joins TRBV6-5 to TRBJ2-5; a possible D gene is TRBD1 (6 bases). Deletions cut 0 bases from V and 4 bases from J, with 12 bases between. CDR1 and CDR2 from the germline V gene are MNHEY and SVGAGI. The CDR3 is 15 residues long. The CDR3 DNA is TGTGCCAGCAGTTACTCTCCGGGGACACCAGAGACCCAGTACTTC. Translating gives CASSYSPGTPETQYF.

This chain uses TRBV6-4 with TRBJ2-1; 10 bases line up with TRBD2. The germline CDR1 and CDR2 sequences are MRHNA and SNTAGT. The CDR3 is 17 amino acids. J gave up 3 bases and V 2 bases, and 7 bases lay outside the gene matches. CDR3 sequence (DNA): TGTGCCAGCAGTGACACAACACTAGCGGGGCTCTACAATGAGCAGTTCTTC. Translation gives CASSDTTLAGLYNEQFF.

This sequence joins TRBV7-7 and TRBJ2-1, with 10 bases matching TRBD2. Germline loops: CDR1 SSHAT, CDR2 FNYEAQ (reference sequence). This CDR3 is built from 20 residues. Trimming took 4 bases from V and 2 from J; bases not matched to a gene: 17. CDR3: CASSSRAPSGSRPTYNEQFF. The CDR3 bases are TGTGCCAGCAGCTCCCGGGCCCCTAGCGGGAGCAGACCGACCTACAATGAGCAGTTCTTC.

J is TRBJ2-7 and V is TRBV5-6; D is unresolved. V lost 4 bases and J lost 2, with 16 bases in between. Germline loops: CDR1 SGHDT, CDR2 YYEEEE. This CDR3 has 15 amino acids. CDR3 amino acids: CASSPPSRRPYEQYV. For the CDR3, the DNA is TGTGCCAGCAGCCCGCCGAGCCGGCGGCCCTACGAGCAGTACGTC.

The chain links TRBV4-3 to TRBJ1-1, with D maybe TRBD1 (6 bases). The CDR3 has 13 residues. CDR1 and CDR2 (germline): LGHNA, YSLEER. With 2 bases removed from V and 5 bases from J, the gap between germline ends came to 9 bases. The CDR3 loop is CASSQQQGTEAFF. In nucleotides, the CDR3 is TGCGCCAGCAGCCAACAACAGGGTACTGAAGCTTTCTTT.

The chain carries TRBV6-5 and TRBJ1-1, with D hard to call. V shed 7 bases and J shed 4 bases, with 13 bases lying between them. Per the germline V gene, CDR1 is MNHEY and CDR2 is SVGAGI. This CDR3 has 13 residues. For the CDR3, the DNA is TGTGCCAGCACGCGGACCGGAGCCACTGAAGCTTTCTTT. Protein: CASTRTGATEAFF.

The chain is built from TRBV3-1 (or the pseudogene TRBV3-2) and TRBJ1-3; the D gene is possibly TRBD1 (5 bases). Germline CDR1 is LGHDT and CDR2 is YNNKEL (reference sequence). The CDR3 totals 14 residues. The V end lost 4 bases, the J end lost 4 bases, and 11 bases lay between the germline ends. CDR3 sequence: CASSLGGVGNTIYF. The CDR3 nucleotides read TGTGCCAGCAGCCTTGGGGGGGTAGGAAACACCATATATTTT.

Of note for this clone: Different DNA sequences within this sample yield the same CDR3. The CDR3 DNA reads TGTGCCAGCAGCGTGGACCGGGCCTACAATGAGCAGTTCTTC. It encodes CASSVDRAYNEQFF. The rearrangement joins TRBV9 to TRBJ2-1, with D hard to call. The V end was cut by 2 bases, the J end by 2 bases, with 8 bases between. Germline V gene data show CDR1 as SGDLS and CDR2 as YYNGEE. The CDR3 loop spans 14 amino acids.

The rearrangement joins TRBV30 to TRBJ2-7; D is unclear. Germline CDR1 GTSNPN, CDR2 SVGIG (reference sequence). This CDR3 contains 14 residues. Trimming took 5 bases from V and 1 from J, leaving 15 bases between them. CDR3 coding DNA: TGTGCCTGGGGCGACGTCGGTAGGTCCTACGAGCAGTACGTC. Translated, it gives CAWGDVGRSYEQYV.

The chain joins TRBV9 to TRBJ2-3; 14 bases agree with TRBD2. CDR3 length equals 22 residues. Germline V lookup: CDR1 SGDLS, CDR2 YYNGEE. V was pared by 3 bases and J by 0 bases, with 18 bases of the junction left unmatched. The CDR3 reads CASSGRDRLAGGRGVSTDTQYF. CDR3 bases: TGTGCCAGCAGCGGGAGAGACCGACTAGCGGGAGGGAGGGGGGTTAGCACAGATACGCAGTATTTT.

The V call is TRBV7-8, the J call TRBJ2-7; D perhaps matches TRBD1 (6 bases). V dropped 1 base and J dropped 1 base, with 20 bases sitting between them. The CDR3 is 18 residues long. Germline V gene sequence: CDR1 SGHVS, CDR2 FQNEAQ. CDR3 in DNA: TGTGCCAGCAGCTTAGGAACAGGGTATAGTCTGGTTTCCTACGAGCAGTACTTC. This encodes CASSLGTGYSLVSYEQYF.

This clone has a single count. The rearrangement links TRBV19 to TRBJ1-2; 7 positions agree with TRBD1. The CDR3 contains 13 residues. V shed 8 bases and J 4 bases; nucleotides not matched to a gene: 7. Germline V gene data show CDR1 as LNHDA and CDR2 as SQIVND (reference sequence). Written as DNA, the CDR3 is TGTGCCAGTTCACGGGACAGTGGCTATGGCTACACCTTC. Its protein product is CASSRDSGYGYTF. The whole variable domain, filled in from reference TRBV19 and TRBJ1-2, reads DGGITQSPKYLFRKEGQNVTLSCEQNLNHDAMYWYRQDPGQGLRLIYYSQIVNDFQKGDIAEGYSVSREKKESFPLTVTSAQKNPTAFYLCASSRDSGYGYTFGSGTRLTVV.

The chain carries TRBV30 and TRBJ2-3, with TRBD1 identical over 12 bases. Per the germline V gene, CDR1 is GTSNPN and CDR2 is SVGIG (reference sequence). Trimming at V came to 3 bases and at J to 5 bases, leaving 9 bases not matched to a gene. CDR3 length: 16 residues. CDR3 amino acids: CAWSIPGQGAQDTQYF. CDR3 nucleotide sequence: TGTGCCTGGAGCATTCCGGGACAGGGGGCGCAAGATACGCAGTATTTT.

V and J are TRBV10-3 and TRBJ1-2, with D possibly TRBD1 on 5 matching bases. The CDR3 is 11 amino acids. V was pared by 3 bases and J by 7 bases, with 6 bases between. From germline, CDR1 is ENHRY and CDR2 SYGVKD. The CDR3 reads CAISERGGYTF. Written as DNA, the CDR3 is TGTGCCATCAGTGAAAGGGGTGGCTACACCTTC.

This clone has more than one count but fewer than ten. As DNA, the CDR3 is TGTGCCACCAGTGACCGTACAGGGTTGGCTGAAGCTTTCTTT. This encodes CATSDRTGLAEAFF. This chain connects TRBV24-1 to TRBJ1-1, with D possibly matching TRBD1 (6 bases). The CDR3 loop spans 14 amino acids. V was pared by 4 bases and J by 6 bases, with 14 bases between. Germline CDR1 reads KGHDR; CDR2 reads SFDVKD.

This clone was recorded a few times. The chain joins TRBV4-3 to TRBJ1-6; no clear D. The CDR3 length is 15 residues. The ends were cut back, 3 bases at V and 0 bases at J, with 6 bases in the middle. The germline V gene has CDR1 LGHNA and CDR2 YSLEER. DNA of the CDR3: TGCGCCAGCAGCCAGTTCGGCTCCTATAATTCACCCCTCCACTTT. It encodes CASSQFGSYNSPLHF.

The chain joins TRBV5-4 to TRBJ2-5; weak D call: TRBD1 (6 bases). This CDR3 has 15 amino acids. Germline assignment: CDR1 SGHNT and CDR2 YYREEE (reference sequence). V lost 3 bases and J 5 bases, leaving 17 bases between the germline ends. The CDR3 here is CASSSPQGVPETQYF. CDR3 nucleotides: TGTGCCAGCAGCTCCCCACAGGGCGTTCCTGAGACCCAGTACTTC.

CDR3 loop: CASSRVGVNTEAFF. The CDR3 coding sequence is TGCGCCAGCAGCCGTGTGGGGGTGAACACTGAAGCTTTCTTT. J is TRBJ1-1 and V is TRBV4-3; TRBD1 is a possible D gene (5 bases). The CDR3 runs to 14 residues. Germline-derived CDR1 and CDR2 are LGHNA and YSLEER. Trimming took 4 bases from V and 0 from J, leaving 9 bases between them.

The chain couples TRBV30 to TRBJ1-1, with D perhaps matching TRBD1 (6 bases). V dropped 0 bases and J dropped 6 bases, with 11 bases sitting between them. This CDR3 has 13 residues. Germline V gene lookup returns CDR1 GTSNPN and CDR2 SVGIG (reference sequence). The CDR3 here is CAWSVLGGSEAFF. In DNA form, the CDR3 reads TGTGCCTGGAGTGTACTAGGGGGATCTGAAGCTTTCTTT.

The rearrangement uses TRBV5-4 and TRBJ1-1; a weak D match, TRBD1 (5 bases). The length of the CDR3 is 14 residues. Between the trimmed V and J ends, which lost 2 bases and 12 bases, there was a span of 20 bases. The germline gives CDR1 SGHNT, CDR2 YYREEE (reference sequence). The chain's CDR3 is CASSFMGGSGTTFF. In DNA, the CDR3 is TGTGCCAGCAGCTTTATGGGGGGTTCTGGGACGACTTTCTTT.

The chain carries TRBV4-2 and TRBJ1-5; 7 nucleotides agree with TRBD1. Germline trimming cut 0 bases from V and 7 bases from J; bases unmatched to any gene: 6. CDR3 size: 15 residues. CDR1 is LGHNA, CDR2 YNFKEQ, per germline. In DNA form, the CDR3 reads TGTGCCAGCAGCCAAGAAGGAGGGGGCGAACAGCCCCAGCATTTT. This encodes CASSQEGGGEQPQHF.

The CDR3 spells CARRGDSGGVFETQYF. CDR3 coding DNA: TGTGCCAGAAGGGGAGATTCGGGCGGTGTATTTGAGACCCAGTACTTC. The chain uses TRBV5-3 and TRBJ2-5, with D tentatively TRBD2 (5 bases). TRBV5-3 is an ORF; its function is uncertain. V lost 5 bases and J 5 bases, leaving 22 bases between the germline ends. The CDR3 loop spans 16 amino acids.

This chain connects TRBV28 to TRBJ1-2; 12 nucleotides align to TRBD1. From germline, CDR1 is MDHEN and CDR2 SYDVKM. This CDR3 is 16 amino acids long. V was pared by 7 bases and J by 6 bases, with 12 bases of the junction left unmatched. The CDR3 loop is CASNVNIGTGGNGYTF. The CDR3 nucleotides are TGTGCCAGCAACGTAAATATAGGGACAGGGGGCAATGGCTACACCTTC.

The chain has TRBV13 and TRBJ1-5, with 8 bases that match TRBD1. The CDR3 extends over 15 amino acids. V lost 5 bases and J lost 5; bases outside the gene matches: 8. The germline gives CDR1 PRHDT, CDR2 FYEKMQ (reference sequence). Here the CDR3 DNA reads TGTGCCAGCAGCCAAAAAGAACAGGGGGATCAGCCCCAGCATTTT. Protein product: CASSQKEQGDQPQHF.

The table lists this clone with a count of one. J is TRBJ1-6 and V is TRBV18; D unresolved. The germline V and J ends were trimmed by 5 bases and 7 bases, with 12 bases remaining between them. This CDR3 contains 14 residues. CDR1 is KGHSH, CDR2 LQKENI, per germline. CDR3 DNA sequence: TGTGCCAGCTCAAATCTAGAGGAAAATTCACCCCTCCACTTT. Its protein product is CASSNLEENSPLHF.